These 22 T cell receptor beta chains came from one sample sequenced in a study of cytotoxic CD8 clonotypes in ibrutinib-treated CLL (dated by TCRdb to 2020 to 2023). The method was the immunoSEQ multiplex PCR assay. Sourced from immuneACCESS, this table was stored by TCRdb with only in-frame sequences that have V and J called. A share of the clones is absent; for the studies checked, an unresolved V gene accounts for under half, and the remainder has no known explanation. The sample records around 310,000 clones, almost 80% of which are singletons. Approximately 7% of the sample is taken by the ten largest. The material sequenced was PBMCs, taken before ibrutinib treatment. All receptors derive from a human donor with chronic lymphocytic leukemia.

The chain employs TRBV7-3 and TRBJ1-2; 7 nucleotides match TRBD1. CDR3 length: 14 residues. V lost 0 bases and J lost 8; bases outside the gene matches: 6. Germline V CDR1 and CDR2: SGHTA, FQGTGA. The CDR3, as DNA: TGTGCCAGCAGCTTAACAGGGGGCGGAGGAGGCTACACCTTC. Amino acid sequence: CASSLTGGGGGYTF.

J is TRBJ2-7 and V is TRBV6-1, with TRBD2 matching 7 bases. The CDR3 has 14 amino acids. Germline V gives CDR1 MNHNS, CDR2 SASEGT. V shed 10 bases, J shed 3 bases, and the junction held 12 bases outside the gene matches. The chain's CDR3 is CAISRDYHHYEQYF. The CDR3 bases are TGTGCCATCTCCCGGGACTACCATCACTACGAGCAGTACTTC.

This clone came up many times. The same CDR3 also results from other DNA sequences found in this sample. The chain has TRBV20-1 and TRBJ2-1; unclear D gene. From germline, CDR1 is DFQATT and CDR2 SNEGSKA (reference sequence). This CDR3 is built from 10 residues. Trimming took 3 bases from V and 6 from J, leaving 3 bases between them. CDR3 sequence: CSASVNEQFF. The CDR3 DNA follows: TGCAGTGCTAGTGTCAATGAGCAGTTCTTC.

The rearrangement uses TRBV5-1 and TRBJ2-7; D may match TRBD1 or TRBD2 (5 bases each). V lost 3 bases to trimming and J lost 0 bases, with 7 bases between them. Germline lookup yields CDR1 SGHRS and CDR2 YFSETQ. The CDR3 runs 13 residues. CDR3: CASSSGSSYEQYF. CDR3 coding DNA: TGCGCCAGCAGCTCAGGGAGCTCCTACGAGCAGTACTTC.

The chain uses TRBV28 and TRBJ2-2; D could derive from TRBD1 or TRBD2 (5 bases each). The germline CDR1 and CDR2 sequences are MDHEN and SYDVKM. V was clipped by 7 bases and J by 3 bases, with 18 bases between them. CDR3 length equals 16 residues. The CDR3 DNA reads as TGTGCCAGCACCCTCCTGTGGGGGACCGACACCGGGGAGCTGTTTTTT. Translating gives CASTLLWGTDTGELFF.

Written as DNA, the CDR3 is TGTGCCAGTAGTAAGGCAAATAGGAGACAGTTCTTC. Translation gives CASSKANRRQFF. The rearrangement links TRBV19 to TRBJ2-1; D call uncertain. The CDR3 extends over 12 amino acids. Per germline, CDR1 LNHDA and CDR2 SQIVND (reference sequence). V was shortened by 4 bases and J by 13 bases, with 14 bases between the two germline ends.

This sequence joins TRBV7-9 and TRBJ2-7; TRBD1 might be the D (5 bases). Trimming took off 3 bases at V and 5 bases at J, with 17 bases between the two ends. This CDR3 is 15 amino acids long. Per the germline V gene, CDR1 is SEHNR and CDR2 is FQNEAQ (reference sequence). The CDR3 spells CASSFQGQTVDEQYF. In DNA, the CDR3 is TGTGCCAGCAGCTTTCAGGGCCAGACGGTGGACGAGCAGTACTTC. The whole variable domain, filled in from reference TRBV7-9 and TRBJ2-7, reads DTGVSQNPRHKITKRGQNVTFRCDPISEHNRLYWYRQTLGQGPEFLTYFQNEAQLEKSRLLSDRFSAERPKGSFSTLEIQRTEQGDSAMYLCASSFQGQTVDEQYFGPGTRLTVT.

The CDR3, as DNA: TGTGCCAGCAGCCAAGGTTACGGGGGAACGCCCCAGCATTTT. Encoded protein: CASSQGYGGTPQHF. This chain joins TRBV4-2 and TRBJ1-5, with a weak D call TRBD1 (5 bases). The CDR3 is 14 amino acids. The V and J ends lost 1 base and 9 bases respectively, with 13 bases between them. Germline loops: CDR1 LGHNA, CDR2 YNFKEQ.

The V call is TRBV7-9, the J call TRBJ1-2; D gene ambiguous. The V gene's germline CDR1 is SEHNR and CDR2 FQNEAQ (reference sequence). The length of the CDR3 is 12 residues. In DNA, the CDR3 is TGTGCGGGCTCAGGCATAAACTATGGCTACACCTTC. Translated: CAGSGINYGYTF.

This chain uses TRBV18 with TRBJ2-3; possible D gene TRBD2, 6 bases. The V and J ends lost 1 base and 2 bases respectively, with 10 bases between them. Germline lookup yields CDR1 KGHSH and CDR2 LQKENI. This CDR3 has 15 residues. CDR3 DNA sequence: TGTGCCAGCTCACCACGAACTAGCTACACAGATACGCAGTATTTT. It translates to CASSPRTSYTDTQYF.

The genes are TRBV9 and TRBJ1-5; 7 bases are shared with TRBD1. V lost 0 bases, J lost 6 bases, and 6 bases stayed unmatched. CDR3 size: 15 residues. Germline CDR1 is SGDLS and CDR2 is YYNGEE. The DNA for the CDR3 is TGTGCCAGCAGCGTAGCCGCGACAGGGAGTCAGCCCCAGCATTTT. It encodes CASSVAATGSQPQHF.

This clone appeared a few times. The V gene is TRBV29-1, the J gene TRBJ2-5; no clear D gene. Germline V lookup: CDR1 SQVTM, CDR2 ANQGSEA. Trimming took off 2 bases at V and 4 bases at J, with 11 bases between the two ends. The CDR3 extends over 13 amino acids. CDR3 nucleotides: TGCAGCGTTGAACCCCCGAGCGTAGAGACCCAGTACTTC. Translated: CSVEPPSVETQYF.

CDR3 nucleotide sequence: TGTGCCAGCAGTTTACAGAGGAGTGGCGGCACCGGGGAGCTGTTTTTT. Encoded protein: CASSLQRSGGTGELFF. The rearrangement links TRBV27 to TRBJ2-2; D is ambiguous. Germline CDR1 and CDR2: MNHEY and SMNVEV (reference sequence). V was pared by 2 bases and J by 4 bases, with 14 bases between. The CDR3 sequence is 16 residues long.

The chain is built from TRBV12-5 and TRBJ2-3, with unresolved D. The ends were cut back, 5 bases at V and 2 bases at J, with 17 bases in the middle. In germline, CDR1 is LGHNT, CDR2 FRNRAP. This CDR3 region has 16 residues. This chain's CDR3 is CASGPDSSLTTDTQYF. The CDR3 bases are TGTGCTAGTGGTCCCGACTCATCACTAACCACAGATACGCAGTATTTT.

The chain uses TRBV6-5 and TRBJ2-1; either TRBD1 or TRBD2 may fit D (5 bases each). The germline V gene encodes CDR1 MNHEY and CDR2 SVGAGI. The CDR3 consists of 15 residues. V dropped 2 bases and J dropped 0 bases, with 8 bases sitting between them. The CDR3 loop is CASSYGGSSYNEQFF. CDR3 DNA sequence: TGTGCCAGCAGTTACGGGGGAAGCTCCTACAATGAGCAGTTCTTC.

The rearrangement links TRBV7-9 to TRBJ2-7; TRBD2 aligns across 9 bases. Germline V CDR1 and CDR2: SEHNR, FQNEAQ (reference sequence). Trimming took 2 bases from V and 3 from J; bases not matched to a gene: 5. This CDR3 contains 15 residues. DNA for the CDR3: TGTGCCAGCAGCTTATCGGGACTAGCTGTCTACGAGCAGTACTTC. Translation gives CASSLSGLAVYEQYF.

The CDR3 DNA reads as TGTGCCAGCAGTTTGATCAGGGCTATTGGCTACACCTTC. Amino acid sequence: CASSLIRAIGYTF. This chain joins TRBV28 and TRBJ1-2; possible D gene TRBD1, 5 bases. The V gene lost 3 bases and the J gene lost 7 bases, with 12 bases spanning the gap. The CDR3 runs to 13 residues. Germline V gene sequence: CDR1 MDHEN, CDR2 SYDVKM.

CDR3 DNA: TGTGCCAGCAGTGCGGGACAGGGGAAGCAGTACTTC. It is translated as CASSAGQGKQYF. The chain employs TRBV6-1 and TRBJ2-7; 10 positions agree with TRBD1. CDR3 length: 12 residues. Germline trimming cut 4 bases from V and 8 bases from J; bases unmatched to any gene: 2. Per germline, CDR1 MNHNS and CDR2 SASEGT.

The chain carries TRBV4-1 and TRBJ2-2; TRBD1 or TRBD2 may be the D gene (5 bases each). Germline CDR1 MGHRA, CDR2 YSYEKL. There are 14 residues in the CDR3. V lost 4 bases and J lost 4, with 10 bases in between. In DNA form, the CDR3 reads TGCGCCAGCAGCCGAGGGACGCCCACCGGGGAGCTGTTTTTT. It is translated as CASSRGTPTGELFF.

This chain uses TRBV27 with TRBJ2-7; D is perhaps TRBD2 (5 bases). This CDR3 is 13 amino acids long. Germline CDR1 MNHEY, CDR2 SMNVEV (reference sequence). The V and J ends lost 5 bases and 2 bases respectively, with 10 bases between them. CDR3 DNA sequence: TGTGCCAGCAGTCCGAGCGGAACCTACGAGCAGTACTTC. This translates into CASSPSGTYEQYF.

This clone has only a few counts. Other DNA sequences in this specimen translate into the identical CDR3. The CDR3 sequence is CASSLDRDQPQHF. The CDR3 coding sequence is TGTGCCAGCAGCTTGGACCGGGATCAGCCCCAGCATTTT. The chain has TRBV7-2 and TRBJ1-5; D is unclear. Germline CDR1 SGHTA, CDR2 FQGNSA. CDR3 size: 13 residues. Trimming took 3 bases from V and 5 from J, leaving 8 bases between them. The complete variable domain, with remaining parts taken from reference TRBV7-2 and TRBJ1-5, reads GAGVSQSPSNKVTEKGKDVELRCDPISGHTALYWYRQSLGQGLEFLIYFQGNSAPDKSGLPSDRFSAERTGGSVSTLTIQRTQQEDSAVYLCASSLDRDQPQHFGDGTRLSIL.

The chain is built from TRBV4-3 and TRBJ2-1; no reliable D call. V was clipped by 1 base and J by 5 bases, with 9 bases between them. Germline V lookup: CDR1 LGHNA, CDR2 YSLEER. The CDR3 loop spans 14 amino acids. CDR3 DNA: TGCGCCAGCAGCCAAGGAGCGAGTGACAATGAGCAGTTCTTC. Amino acid sequence: CASSQGASDNEQFF.